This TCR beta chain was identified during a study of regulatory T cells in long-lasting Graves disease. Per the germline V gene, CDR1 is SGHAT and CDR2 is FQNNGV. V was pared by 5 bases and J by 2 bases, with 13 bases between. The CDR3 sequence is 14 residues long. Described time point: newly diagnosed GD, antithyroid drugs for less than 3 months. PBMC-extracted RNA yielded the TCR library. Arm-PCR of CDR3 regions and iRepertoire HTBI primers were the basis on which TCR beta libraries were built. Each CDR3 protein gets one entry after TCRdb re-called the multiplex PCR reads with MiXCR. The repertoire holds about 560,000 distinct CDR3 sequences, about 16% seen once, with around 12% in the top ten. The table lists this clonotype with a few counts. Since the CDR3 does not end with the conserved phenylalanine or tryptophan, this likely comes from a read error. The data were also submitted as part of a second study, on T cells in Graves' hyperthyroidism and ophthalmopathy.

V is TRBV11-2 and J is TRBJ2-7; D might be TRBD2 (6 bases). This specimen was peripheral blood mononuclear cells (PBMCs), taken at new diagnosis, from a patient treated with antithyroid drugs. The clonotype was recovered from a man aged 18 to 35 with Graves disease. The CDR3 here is CASSLFSGAYEQYL. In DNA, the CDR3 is TGTGCCAGCAGCCTCTTCTCGGGAGCCTACGAGCAGTACCTC.